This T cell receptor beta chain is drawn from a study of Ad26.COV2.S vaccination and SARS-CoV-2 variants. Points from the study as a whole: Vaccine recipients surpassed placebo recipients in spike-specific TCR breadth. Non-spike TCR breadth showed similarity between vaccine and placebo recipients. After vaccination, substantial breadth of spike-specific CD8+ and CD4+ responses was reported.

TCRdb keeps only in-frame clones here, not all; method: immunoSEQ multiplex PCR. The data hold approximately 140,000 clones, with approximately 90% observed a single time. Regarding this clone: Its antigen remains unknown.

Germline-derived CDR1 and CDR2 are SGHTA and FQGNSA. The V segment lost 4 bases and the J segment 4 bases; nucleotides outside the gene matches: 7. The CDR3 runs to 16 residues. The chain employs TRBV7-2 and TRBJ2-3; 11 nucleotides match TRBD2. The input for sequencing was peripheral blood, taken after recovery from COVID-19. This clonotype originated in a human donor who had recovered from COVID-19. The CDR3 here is CASSSNSGGVADTQYF. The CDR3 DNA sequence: TGTGCCAGCAGCTCCAATAGCGGGGGGGTGGCAGATACGCAGTATTTT.